This is a list of T cell receptor beta chains from one sample in a study of PD-L1 blockade in urothelial cancer. The repertoire was sequenced with immunoSEQ multiplex PCR; TCRdb's copy has only in-frame clones and lacks some. The data contain roughly 63,000 clones, under 90% of them seen just once; the ten biggest clones take up roughly 2.9%. Sequencing was performed on PBMCs, taken around atezolizumab (anti-PD-L1) treatment. Receptors originate from a man between 70 and 80 years old with urothelial cancer. Each CDR3 is given with its conserved first and last residue. A D gene is named only where the DNA matches it firmly. Part of the rows lack a size; the others show once, few, many or a class for expanded clones.

v_gene: TRBV5-4; j_gene: TRBJ2-1; d_gene: .; abundance: .; CDR3aa: CASSWDKRYNEQFF; CDR3nt: TGTGCCAGCAGTTGGGACAAAAGATACAATGAGCAGTTCTTC
v_gene: TRBV30; j_gene: TRBJ2-5; d_gene: .; abundance: once; CDR3aa: CAWSVGAGLLSQETQYF; CDR3nt: TGTGCCTGGAGTGTAGGCGCCGGACTGCTCAGTCAAGAGACCCAGTACTTC
v_gene: TRBV19; j_gene: TRBJ2-2; d_gene: TRBD1; abundance: .; CDR3aa: CASSTSATGGHTGELFF; CDR3nt: TGTGCCAGTAGTACCTCCGCGACAGGGGGCCACACCGGGGAGCTGTTTTTT
v_gene: TRBV5-1; j_gene: TRBJ2-3; d_gene: TRBD1; abundance: .; CDR3aa: CASSLDHRGRDTQYF; CDR3nt: TGCGCCAGCAGCTTAGATCACAGGGGAAGAGATACGCAGTATTTT
v_gene: TRBV30; j_gene: TRBJ1-4; d_gene: .; abundance: .; CDR3aa: CAWRSGSNEKLFF; CDR3nt: TGTGCCTGGAGGTCAGGGTCTAATGAAAAACTGTTTTTT
v_gene: TRBV6-6; j_gene: TRBJ1-1; d_gene: .; abundance: .; CDR3aa: CASSLQGSHTEAFF; CDR3nt: TGTGCCAGCAGTCTACAGGGATCGCACACTGAAGCTTTCTTT
v_gene: TRBV30; j_gene: TRBJ2-7; d_gene: TRBD1; abundance: .; CDR3aa: CAWSWDRGYEQYF; CDR3nt: TGTGCCTGGTCATGGGACAGAGGCTACGAGCAGTACTTC
v_gene: TRBV28; j_gene: TRBJ2-1; d_gene: TRBD2; abundance: .; CDR3aa: CASSLRLAGYNEQFF; CDR3nt: TGTGCCAGCAGTTTAAGACTAGCGGGGTACAATGAGCAGTTCTTC
v_gene: TRBV5-4; j_gene: TRBJ2-3; d_gene: TRBD1; abundance: .; CDR3aa: CASSTGTVPTDTQYF; CDR3nt: TGTGCCAGCAGCACCGGGACAGTTCCCACAGATACGCAGTATTTT
v_gene: TRBV6-1; j_gene: TRBJ1-2; d_gene: .; abundance: .; CDR3aa: CASIKDSVNYGYTF; CDR3nt: TGTGCCAGCATAAAGGACAGTGTAAACTATGGCTACACCTTC
v_gene: TRBV4-2; j_gene: TRBJ2-5; d_gene: TRBD2; abundance: .; CDR3aa: CASSPGVAGEEETQYF; CDR3nt: TGTGCCAGCAGCCCAGGAGTAGCGGGAGAAGAAGAGACCCAGTACTTC
v_gene: TRBV19; j_gene: TRBJ2-7; d_gene: TRBD2; abundance: .; CDR3aa: CASSITTSSHEQYF; CDR3nt: TGTGCCAGTAGTATCACGACTAGCTCCCACGAGCAGTACTTC
v_gene: TRBV10-2; j_gene: TRBJ2-7; d_gene: .; abundance: .; CDR3aa: CASSESIGREVYEQYF; CDR3nt: TGCGCCAGCAGTGAGTCGATCGGGCGGGAAGTATACGAGCAGTACTTC
v_gene: TRBV6-5; j_gene: TRBJ1-2; d_gene: TRBD1; abundance: .; CDR3aa: CASSYYRGGYGYTF; CDR3nt: TGTGCCAGCAGTTACTACAGGGGCGGGTATGGCTACACCTTC
v_gene: TRBV6-1; j_gene: TRBJ1-2; d_gene: .; abundance: .; CDR3aa: CASSEVGRASYGYTF; CDR3nt: TGTGCCAGCAGTGAAGTAGGCAGGGCGAGCTATGGCTACACCTTC
v_gene: TRBV5-1; j_gene: TRBJ2-1; d_gene: .; abundance: .; CDR3aa: CASSLVQGRDEQFF; CDR3nt: TGCGCCAGCAGCTTGGTTCAGGGGAGGGATGAGCAGTTCTTC
v_gene: TRBV28; j_gene: TRBJ1-2; d_gene: .; abundance: .; CDR3aa: CASRRVDGYTF; CDR3nt: TGTGCCAGCAGACGGGTGGATGGCTACACCTTC
v_gene: TRBV18; j_gene: TRBJ2-2; d_gene: TRBD2; abundance: .; CDR3aa: CASSRESGNDGGELFF; CDR3nt: TGTGCCAGCTCAAGAGAGAGCGGGAATGATGGCGGGGAGCTGTTTTTT
v_gene: TRBV5-1; j_gene: TRBJ2-5; d_gene: .; abundance: .; CDR3aa: CASSLARRQETQYF; CDR3nt: TGCGCCAGCAGCTTGGCCAGGAGGCAAGAGACCCAGTACTTC
v_gene: TRBV7-6; j_gene: TRBJ2-7; d_gene: .; abundance: once; CDR3aa: CASSLGSGSYEQYF; CDR3nt: TGTGCCAGCAGCTTAGGCTCGGGCTCCTACGAGCAGTACTTC
v_gene: TRBV5-5; j_gene: TRBJ2-7; d_gene: TRBD2; abundance: .; CDR3aa: CASSSRTSGRSYSNYEQYF; CDR3nt: TGTGCCAGCAGCTCTAGAACTAGCGGGAGAAGCTACTCCAACTACGAGCAGTACTTC
v_gene: TRBV5-1; j_gene: TRBJ2-7; d_gene: TRBD1; abundance: once; CDR3aa: CASSFDRVPTYEQYF; CDR3nt: TGCGCCAGCAGCTTTGACAGGGTTCCCACCTACGAGCAGTACTTC
v_gene: TRBV19; j_gene: TRBJ2-6; d_gene: TRBD1; abundance: .; CDR3aa: CASSTTRQGTGANVLTF; CDR3nt: TGTGCCAGTAGTACGACGAGACAGGGAACTGGGGCCAACGTCCTGACTTTC
v_gene: TRBV7-2; j_gene: TRBJ1-5; d_gene: .; abundance: .; CDR3aa: CASSLKGDSNQPQHF; CDR3nt: TGTGCCAGCAGCTTGAAAGGGGATAGCAATCAGCCCCAGCATTTT
v_gene: TRBV10-3; j_gene: TRBJ2-2; d_gene: TRBD1; abundance: .; CDR3aa: CAISDPRDRGSFTGELFF; CDR3nt: TGTGCCATCAGTGACCCCCGGGACAGGGGTTCATTCACCGGGGAGCTGTTTTTT
v_gene: TRBV5-1; j_gene: TRBJ2-7; d_gene: .; abundance: .; CDR3aa: CASSLEAGVGHEQYF; CDR3nt: TGCGCCAGCAGCTTGGAGGCGGGCGTTGGCCACGAGCAGTACTTC
v_gene: TRBV2; j_gene: TRBJ2-7; d_gene: TRBD1; abundance: .; CDR3aa: CASSPQQGAGEQYF; CDR3nt: TGTGCCAGCAGTCCTCAGCAGGGGGCTGGCGAGCAGTACTTC
v_gene: TRBV4-1; j_gene: TRBJ2-1; d_gene: .; abundance: once; CDR3aa: CASRPAGLSYNEQFF; CDR3nt: TGCGCCAGCAGACCAGCGGGCCTCTCCTACAATGAGCAGTTCTTC
v_gene: TRBV10-3; j_gene: TRBJ2-2; d_gene: .; abundance: .; CDR3aa: CAISPKEIGELFF; CDR3nt: TGTGCCATCAGCCCTAAGGAGATAGGGGAGCTGTTTTTT
v_gene: TRBV10-3; j_gene: TRBJ2-1; d_gene: .; abundance: .; CDR3aa: CAISESGLRREQFF; CDR3nt: TGTGCCATCAGTGAGTCGGGCTTGCGCAGGGAGCAGTTCTTC
v_gene: TRBV5-1; j_gene: TRBJ2-1; d_gene: .; abundance: .; CDR3aa: CASSTYNEQFF; CDR3nt: TGCGCCAGCAGCACATACAATGAGCAGTTCTTC
v_gene: TRBV15; j_gene: TRBJ2-7; d_gene: TRBD1; abundance: .; CDR3aa: CATSIEQGAFYEQYF; CDR3nt: TGTGCCACCAGCATAGAACAGGGGGCGTTTTACGAGCAGTACTTC
v_gene: TRBV5-4; j_gene: TRBJ2-7; d_gene: TRBD2; abundance: .; CDR3aa: CASSLEASGASYEQYF; CDR3nt: TGTGCCAGCAGCTTGGAGGCTAGCGGAGCCTCCTACGAGCAGTACTTC
v_gene: TRBV19; j_gene: TRBJ1-1; d_gene: .; abundance: few; CDR3aa: CATRRNSFSNTEAFF; CDR3nt: TGTGCCACCAGACGCAACAGCTTTTCGAACACTGAAGCTTTCTTT
v_gene: TRBV11-2; j_gene: TRBJ2-7; d_gene: TRBD2; abundance: .; CDR3aa: CASSLGEGFEQYF; CDR3nt: TGTGCCAGCAGCTTAGGGGAGGGGTTCGAGCAGTACTTC
v_gene: TRBV13; j_gene: TRBJ2-2; d_gene: TRBD2; abundance: .; CDR3aa: CASSENPQLAGYDSGELFF; CDR3nt: TGTGCCAGCAGCGAAAATCCCCAACTAGCGGGATACGACTCCGGGGAGCTGTTTTTT
v_gene: TRBV2; j_gene: TRBJ2-7; d_gene: .; abundance: .; CDR3aa: CASTFRRTSYEQYF; CDR3nt: TGTGCCAGCACCTTCCGGAGGACGTCCTACGAGCAGTACTTC
v_gene: TRBV19; j_gene: TRBJ2-2; d_gene: TRBD1; abundance: .; CDR3aa: CASEEDRVGTGELFF; CDR3nt: TGTGCCAGTGAAGAGGACAGGGTGGGGACCGGGGAGCTGTTTTTT
v_gene: TRBV2; j_gene: TRBJ2-7; d_gene: TRBD1; abundance: .; CDR3aa: CASSEAPGQGDEQYF; CDR3nt: TGTGCCAGCAGTGAAGCGCCCGGACAGGGTGACGAGCAGTACTTC
v_gene: TRBV11-2; j_gene: TRBJ1-2; d_gene: .; abundance: .; CDR3aa: CASSGAGSRYTF; CDR3nt: TGTGCCAGCAGCGGGGCAGGGTCGCGCTACACCTTC
v_gene: TRBV5-1; j_gene: TRBJ2-1; d_gene: .; abundance: few; CDR3aa: CASSFRVEEQFF; CDR3nt: TGCGCCAGCAGCTTCCGGGTGGAGGAGCAGTTCTTC
v_gene: TRBV5-6; j_gene: TRBJ2-7; d_gene: .; abundance: .; CDR3aa: CASSLVRSGVHEQYF; CDR3nt: TGTGCCAGCAGCTTGGTTCGCTCGGGGGTCCACGAGCAGTACTTC
v_gene: TRBV27; j_gene: TRBJ2-3; d_gene: .; abundance: .; CDR3aa: CASSSYEPGESTDTQYF; CDR3nt: TGTGCCAGCAGTTCCTACGAGCCGGGAGAAAGCACAGATACGCAGTATTTT
v_gene: TRBV19; j_gene: TRBJ2-3; d_gene: TRBD2; abundance: .; CDR3aa: CASRPGLAGADTQYF; CDR3nt: TGTGCCAGTAGACCCGGACTAGCGGGGGCAGATACGCAGTATTTT
v_gene: TRBV12-2; j_gene: TRBJ1-2; d_gene: .; abundance: .; CDR3aa: CASRLEPGGNYGYTF; CDR3nt: TGTGCAAGTCGCTTAGAGCCTGGGGGGAACTATGGCTACACCTTC
v_gene: TRBV11-3; j_gene: TRBJ2-2; d_gene: TRBD1; abundance: .; CDR3aa: CASSRDRDTGELFF; CDR3nt: TGTGCCAGCAGCCGGGACAGGGACACCGGGGAGCTGTTTTTT
v_gene: TRBV11-2; j_gene: TRBJ1-2; d_gene: .; abundance: .; CDR3aa: CASSPNPGQPYGYTF; CDR3nt: TGTGCCAGCAGCCCAAATCCAGGCCAACCCTATGGCTACACCTTC
v_gene: TRBV7-8; j_gene: TRBJ2-3; d_gene: .; abundance: .; CDR3aa: CASSLALRDTQYF; CDR3nt: TGTGCCAGCAGCTTAGCCCTGAGAGATACGCAGTATTTT
v_gene: TRBV14; j_gene: TRBJ1-1; d_gene: .; abundance: .; CDR3aa: CASSLMGGRDRNTEAFF; CDR3nt: TGTGCCAGCAGCCTCATGGGGGGGCGAGATAGGAACACTGAAGCTTTCTTT
v_gene: TRBV9; j_gene: TRBJ2-2; d_gene: .; abundance: .; CDR3aa: CASSPFLVLRENTGELFF; CDR3nt: TGTGCCAGCAGCCCCTTTTTGGTTCTGCGGGAGAACACCGGGGAGCTGTTTTTT
v_gene: TRBV10-3; j_gene: TRBJ2-3; d_gene: TRBD2; abundance: .; CDR3aa: CAISGASGSSGTDTQYF; CDR3nt: TGTGCCATCAGTGGGGCTAGCGGGAGTTCGGGCACAGATACGCAGTATTTT
v_gene: TRBV5-4; j_gene: TRBJ2-2; d_gene: .; abundance: .; CDR3aa: CASSLKSMNTGELFF; CDR3nt: TGTGCCAGCAGCTTGAAGAGTATGAACACCGGGGAGCTGTTTTTT
v_gene: TRBV6-1; j_gene: TRBJ2-5; d_gene: .; abundance: .; CDR3aa: CAGSGLETQYF; CDR3nt: TGTGCCGGCTCAGGGTTGGAGACCCAGTACTTC
v_gene: TRBV4-2; j_gene: TRBJ2-7; d_gene: TRBD1; abundance: .; CDR3aa: CASSQQGAYEQYF; CDR3nt: TGTGCCAGCAGCCAGCAGGGGGCCTACGAGCAGTACTTC